This T cell receptor beta chain was observed in a study of blood T cell repertoires in COVID-19. Study in general: Acute and convalescent COVID-19 specimens originated in the United States, Italy and Spain.

Germline CDR1 SQVTM, CDR2 ANQGSEA. This CDR3 has 14 residues. V shed 3 bases, J shed 6 bases, and the junction held 5 bases outside the gene matches. Method: immunoSEQ multiplex PCR; TCRdb's copy keeps in-frame clones and lacks some. The repertoire includes 150,000 to 200,000 clones, around 84% of them detected once, and 2.7% sits in the top ten. The chain carries TRBV29-1 and TRBJ2-3; 11 bases fit TRBD2. The receptor was derived from a man in his forties or fifties with active or convalescent COVID-19. The material sequenced was peripheral blood. The CDR3: CSVETSGVLDTQYF. CDR3 nucleotides: TGCAGCGTTGAGACTAGCGGGGTGTTGGATACGCAGTATTTT.